The clone carrying this T cell receptor beta chain was found once. Its matching antigen is unknown. A multiplex PCR was run with 60 Vbeta primers and 13 Jbeta primers. This table comes from immunoSEQ multiplex PCR, and its TCRdb copy is limited to in-frame clones, with some not included. This sample has around 91,000 clones, with about 81% found just once. Everyone who donated was a healthy bone marrow donor. These data are taken from a study of cytomegalovirus exposure and HLA in healthy donors. Study findings and constraints: Rare TCR sequences predominated, though certain public TCRs were found in many donors.

The CDR3 extends over 15 amino acids. Germline V CDR1 and CDR2: SGHVS, FQNEAQ. With V trimmed by 0 bases and J by 6 bases, 6 bases remained unmatched. This sequence was found in a man aged 18 to 29 in good health and CMV-seronegative. V gene TRBV7-8 combines with J gene TRBJ2-7, with 9 bases that match TRBD1. Sequencing was done on a sample of PBMCs. CDR3 loop: CASSLARQGVFEQYF. The CDR3, as DNA: TGTGCCAGCAGCTTAGCGCGACAGGGGGTTTTCGAGCAGTACTTC.